Listed below are T cell receptor beta chains from one sample, sequenced in a study of T-cell reconstitution after alpha-beta-depleted transplantation in children. TCRdb re-analysed the PCR reads in MiXCR, keeping a single row per CDR3 protein. The table records approximately 240,000 distinct CDR3 sequences, roughly 11% of them present only once. The source material was PBMCs, sampled before TCRalphabeta/CD19-depleted stem cell transplant. The receptors were gathered from a child under three years old with acute myeloid leukemia, due to receive a stem cell transplant. CDR3s include the opening cysteine and the closing phenylalanine or tryptophan. The order of the fields is J gene, clone size, V gene, D gene, CDR3 protein, CDR3 DNA. D genes are given only for firm matches. Clone size is not always given. Where it is, it says once, few, many or a class for expanded clones.

j_gene: TRBJ1-2
abundance: many
v_gene: TRBV12-3/TRBV12-4
d_gene: TRBD1
CDR3aa: CASTPAGQGNSYTF
CDR3nt: TGTGCCAGCACCCCAGCGGGACAGGGCAACAGCTACACCTTC

j_gene: TRBJ2-1
abundance: many
v_gene: TRBV11-2
d_gene: TRBD2
CDR3aa: CASSPVLRTSGRIEQFF
CDR3nt: TGTGCCAGCAGCCCCGTGTTACGGACTAGCGGGCGAATTGAGCAGTTCTTC

j_gene: TRBJ2-5
abundance: many
v_gene: TRBV2
d_gene: NA
CDR3aa: CASLRAALGETQYF
CDR3nt: TGTGCCAGCCTACGGGCAGCTTTGGGAGAGACCCAGTACTTC

j_gene: TRBJ2-5
abundance: many
v_gene: TRBV5-6
d_gene: TRBD2
CDR3aa: CASSGFSGGYQETQYF
CDR3nt: TGTGCCAGCAGCGGTTTTAGCGGGGGCTACCAAGAGACCCAGTACTTC

j_gene: TRBJ2-5
abundance: NA
v_gene: TRBV28
d_gene: NA
CDR3aa: CASGRSFKETQYF
CDR3nt: TGTGCCAGCGGGCGCTCGTTTAAAGAGACCCAGTACTTC

j_gene: TRBJ1-5
abundance: once
v_gene: TRBV19
d_gene: NA
CDR3aa: CASRKGPGSYRNQPQHF
CDR3nt: TGTGCCAGTCGAAAGGGTCCAGGCTCCTATCGGAATCAGCCCCAGCATTTT

j_gene: TRBJ1-5
abundance: many
v_gene: TRBV7-2
d_gene: NA
CDR3aa: CASSLSVGNSNQPQHF
CDR3nt: TGTGCCAGCAGCTTATCCGTCGGCAATAGCAATCAGCCCCAGCATTTT

j_gene: TRBJ2-7
abundance: NA
v_gene: TRBV20-1
d_gene: NA
CDR3aa: CSGGGARGRSYEQYF
CDR3nt: TGCAGTGGGGGCGGGGCTCGGGGCCGCTCCTACGAGCAGTACTTC

j_gene: TRBJ1-1
abundance: many
v_gene: TRBV18
d_gene: NA
CDR3aa: CASSPTRQANTEAFF
CDR3nt: TGTGCCAGCTCACCAACCCGACAAGCGAACACTGAAGCTTTCTTT

j_gene: TRBJ1-5
abundance: many
v_gene: TRBV7-8
d_gene: TRBD1
CDR3aa: CASSLELGTGGSRNQPQHF
CDR3nt: TGTGCCAGCAGCTTAGAACTCGGGACAGGGGGTAGTAGGAATCAGCCCCAGCATTTT

j_gene: TRBJ1-6
abundance: NA
v_gene: TRBV12-3/TRBV12-4
d_gene: NA
CDR3aa: CASTLGVPRLHF
CDR3nt: TGTGCCAGCACCCTCGGGGTTCCACGCCTCCACTTT

j_gene: TRBJ1-5
abundance: many
v_gene: TRBV29-1
d_gene: NA
CDR3aa: CSVSREGFNQPQHF
CDR3nt: TGCAGCGTTTCCAGGGAGGGGTTCAATCAGCCCCAGCATTTT

j_gene: TRBJ1-5
abundance: NA
v_gene: TRBV30
d_gene: TRBD1
CDR3aa: CAWSRDRESQPQHF
CDR3nt: TGTGCCTGGTCTCGGGACAGGGAAAGTCAGCCCCAGCATTTT

j_gene: TRBJ1-1
abundance: many
v_gene: TRBV7-2
d_gene: TRBD1
CDR3aa: CASSPDRDRTEAFF
CDR3nt: TGTGCCAGCAGCCCCGACAGGGATCGGACTGAAGCTTTCTTT

j_gene: TRBJ1-1
abundance: many
v_gene: TRBV25-1
d_gene: NA
CDR3aa: CASISGELEAFF
CDR3nt: TGTGCCAGCATCTCAGGGGAACTTGAAGCTTTCTTT

j_gene: TRBJ1-5
abundance: many
v_gene: TRBV28
d_gene: NA
CDR3aa: CASSLARQGRGNQPQHF
CDR3nt: TGTGCCAGCAGTTTAGCCCGACAAGGGAGGGGGAATCAGCCCCAGCATTTT

j_gene: TRBJ1-2
abundance: many
v_gene: TRBV5-4
d_gene: TRBD1
CDR3aa: CASSRDRIYGYTF
CDR3nt: TGTGCCAGCAGTCGGGACAGGATCTATGGCTACACCTTC

j_gene: TRBJ2-3
abundance: many
v_gene: TRBV28
d_gene: NA
CDR3aa: CASSPTMVSTDTQYF
CDR3nt: TGTGCCAGCAGTCCTACAATGGTATCCACAGATACGCAGTATTTT

j_gene: TRBJ1-4
abundance: few
v_gene: TRBV7-9
d_gene: NA
CDR3aa: CASSLGGRKLFF
CDR3nt: TGTGCCAGCAGCTTAGGTGGTCGGAAACTGTTTTTT

j_gene: TRBJ2-3
abundance: many
v_gene: TRBV28
d_gene: TRBD2
CDR3aa: CASSLFGGTSGITDTQYF
CDR3nt: TGTGCCAGCAGTTTATTCGGCGGGACTAGCGGGATCACAGATACGCAGTATTTT

j_gene: TRBJ2-1
abundance: many
v_gene: TRBV19
d_gene: NA
CDR3aa: CASSITSDPYNEQFF
CDR3nt: TGTGCCAGTAGTATCACCAGCGACCCCTACAATGAGCAGTTCTTC

j_gene: TRBJ1-1
abundance: many
v_gene: TRBV10-3
d_gene: TRBD1
CDR3aa: CASSTPGQGMNTEAFF
CDR3nt: TGTGCCTCCTCGACCCCGGGACAGGGCATGAACACTGAAGCTTTCTTT

j_gene: TRBJ2-2
abundance: many
v_gene: TRBV5-5
d_gene: TRBD1
CDR3aa: CASSSTGAGELFF
CDR3nt: TGTGCCAGCAGTTCCACAGGGGCCGGGGAGCTGTTTTTT

j_gene: TRBJ2-7
abundance: many
v_gene: TRBV20-1
d_gene: NA
CDR3aa: CSARDLSGPSYEQYF
CDR3nt: TGCAGTGCTAGAGATCTCAGCGGGCCCTCCTACGAGCAGTACTTC

j_gene: TRBJ2-4
abundance: many
v_gene: TRBV12-3/TRBV12-4
d_gene: NA
CDR3aa: CASSLFAIQSTKNIQYF
CDR3nt: TGTGCCAGCAGTTTATTTGCCATCCAAAGTACCAAAAACATTCAGTACTTC

j_gene: TRBJ1-5
abundance: many
v_gene: TRBV28
d_gene: TRBD1
CDR3aa: CASSSPLTGASQPQHF
CDR3nt: TGTGCCAGCAGCTCCCCCCTTACAGGGGCTAGTCAGCCCCAGCATTTT

j_gene: TRBJ2-7
abundance: NA
v_gene: TRBV5-5
d_gene: NA
CDR3aa: CASSPYPKPLEQYF
CDR3nt: TGTGCCAGCAGCCCATATCCCAAGCCCCTCGAGCAGTACTTC

j_gene: TRBJ2-2
abundance: many
v_gene: TRBV10-3
d_gene: TRBD2
CDR3aa: CAIESGRAGELFF
CDR3nt: TGTGCCATCGAGAGCGGGAGGGCCGGGGAGCTGTTTTTT

j_gene: TRBJ1-2
abundance: many
v_gene: TRBV12-3/TRBV12-4
d_gene: NA
CDR3aa: CASTPPEYGYTF
CDR3nt: TGTGCCAGCACTCCCCCGGAGTATGGCTACACCTTC

j_gene: TRBJ2-5
abundance: many
v_gene: TRBV12-3/TRBV12-4
d_gene: NA
CDR3aa: CASRSETGRPQETQYF
CDR3nt: TGTGCCAGCAGATCTGAGACGGGACGGCCTCAAGAGACCCAGTACTTC

j_gene: TRBJ2-3
abundance: NA
v_gene: TRBV6-1
d_gene: NA
CDR3aa: CASSPRVRDTQYF
CDR3nt: TGTGCCAGCAGTCCGAGAGTTCGAGATACGCAGTATTTT

j_gene: TRBJ2-7
abundance: many
v_gene: TRBV4-3
d_gene: NA
CDR3aa: CASSQGLGSGPYEQYF
CDR3nt: TGCGCCAGCAGCCAAGGGTTAGGTAGCGGACCCTACGAGCAGTACTTC

j_gene: TRBJ1-1
abundance: many
v_gene: TRBV6-7
d_gene: TRBD1
CDR3aa: CASSYRRRQGNTEAFF
CDR3nt: TGTGCCAGCAGTTACAGGAGGAGACAGGGGAACACTGAAGCTTTCTTT

j_gene: TRBJ2-1
abundance: NA
v_gene: TRBV7-9
d_gene: NA
CDR3aa: CASSSQARYNEQFF
CDR3nt: TGTGCCAGCAGCTCTCAGGCTAGGTACAATGAGCAGTTCTTC

j_gene: TRBJ2-3
abundance: many
v_gene: TRBV5-1
d_gene: TRBD2
CDR3aa: CASSLAVAGSTDTQYF
CDR3nt: TGCGCCAGCAGCTTGGCGGTAGCGGGTAGCACAGATACGCAGTATTTT

j_gene: TRBJ2-7
abundance: few
v_gene: TRBV6-5
d_gene: NA
CDR3aa: CASSYLRGGTYEQYF
CDR3nt: TGTGCCAGCAGTTACCTCCGGGGTGGAACCTACGAGCAGTACTTC

j_gene: TRBJ1-2
abundance: many
v_gene: TRBV7-9
d_gene: TRBD1
CDR3aa: CASSSLQGSGYTF
CDR3nt: TGTGCCAGCAGCTCGCTACAGGGGAGCGGCTACACCTTC

j_gene: TRBJ1-4
abundance: NA
v_gene: TRBV10-3
d_gene: NA
CDR3aa: CAISDEGGEKLFF
CDR3nt: TGTGCCATCAGTGACGAGGGGGGTGAAAAACTGTTTTTT

j_gene: TRBJ2-5
abundance: many
v_gene: TRBV7-6
d_gene: NA
CDR3aa: CASSLVAAETQYF
CDR3nt: TGTGCCAGCAGCTTAGTGGCAGCGGAGACCCAGTACTTC

j_gene: TRBJ1-1
abundance: many
v_gene: TRBV5-1
d_gene: NA
CDR3aa: CASSLMTGTEAFF
CDR3nt: TGCGCCAGCAGCTTAATGACAGGCACTGAAGCTTTCTTT

j_gene: TRBJ1-1
abundance: many
v_gene: TRBV29-1
d_gene: NA
CDR3aa: CSVEEQGGTEAFF
CDR3nt: TGCAGCGTTGAAGAACAGGGTGGCACTGAAGCTTTCTTT

j_gene: TRBJ2-3
abundance: many
v_gene: TRBV6-2/TRBV6-3
d_gene: NA
CDR3aa: CASSYSRGSTDTQYF
CDR3nt: TGTGCCAGCAGTTACTCGAGGGGGAGCACAGATACGCAGTATTTT

j_gene: TRBJ2-7
abundance: many
v_gene: TRBV7-8
d_gene: NA
CDR3aa: CASSPGRGTTYEQYF
CDR3nt: TGTGCCAGCAGCCCGGGTCGAGGGACGACCTACGAGCAGTACTTC

j_gene: TRBJ2-3
abundance: few
v_gene: TRBV19
d_gene: TRBD1
CDR3aa: CASSRQGAQADTQYF
CDR3nt: TGTGCCAGTAGTAGACAGGGGGCGCAAGCAGATACGCAGTATTTT

j_gene: TRBJ1-4
abundance: many
v_gene: TRBV12-3/TRBV12-4
d_gene: NA
CDR3aa: CASSSIGRSEKLFF
CDR3nt: TGTGCCAGCAGTTCGATAGGGAGGAGTGAAAAACTGTTTTTT

j_gene: TRBJ2-7
abundance: many
v_gene: TRBV6-5
d_gene: TRBD1
CDR3aa: CASSYRDSAAYEQYF
CDR3nt: TGTGCCAGCAGTTACCGGGACAGCGCTGCCTACGAGCAGTACTTC

j_gene: TRBJ1-5
abundance: few
v_gene: TRBV2
d_gene: TRBD1
CDR3aa: CASNLGQGMQPQHF
CDR3nt: TGTGCCAGCAATCTCGGACAGGGGATGCAGCCCCAGCATTTT

j_gene: TRBJ2-7
abundance: many
v_gene: TRBV20-1
d_gene: NA
CDR3aa: CSARSGRGEYEQYF
CDR3nt: TGCAGTGCTAGATCCGGGAGAGGTGAATACGAGCAGTACTTC

j_gene: TRBJ1-1
abundance: NA
v_gene: TRBV7-2
d_gene: NA
CDR3aa: CASSLDAEAFF
CDR3nt: TGTGCCAGCAGCTTGGACGCTGAAGCTTTCTTT

j_gene: TRBJ2-6
abundance: many
v_gene: TRBV7-2
d_gene: NA
CDR3aa: CASSPGGRGGANVLTF
CDR3nt: TGTGCCAGCAGCCCTGGAGGCAGGGGAGGGGCCAACGTCCTGACTTTC

j_gene: TRBJ1-2
abundance: many
v_gene: TRBV20-1
d_gene: NA
CDR3aa: CSAETDGVDTF
CDR3nt: TGCAGTGCTGAAACAGACGGCGTGGACACCTTC

j_gene: TRBJ1-2
abundance: many
v_gene: TRBV27
d_gene: NA
CDR3aa: CASSLQGRYGYTF
CDR3nt: TGTGCCAGCAGTTTGCAGGGGCGATATGGCTACACCTTC

j_gene: TRBJ2-7
abundance: many
v_gene: TRBV24-1
d_gene: NA
CDR3aa: CATSDLRGGDEQYF
CDR3nt: TGTGCCACCAGTGATTTGCGCGGGGGCGACGAGCAGTACTTC